These 3 T cell receptor beta chains came from one sample sequenced in a study of PD-1 blockade in classical Hodgkin lymphoma. Each patient relapsed following autologous stem cell transplantation, and prior brentuximab vedotin exposure differed. Assay: immunoSEQ multiplex PCR; the TCRdb copy retains only in-frame clones and omits some. In the table there are around 66,000 clones, about two thirds of which are singletons. This material consisted of peripheral blood mononuclear cells (PBMCs), taken before the second cycle of nivolumab. The origin of the receptors is a human donor with classical Hodgkin lymphoma.

The rearrangement joins TRBV5-1 to TRBJ1-1; D unclear. Trimming removed 0 bases from V and 3 bases from J, with 6 bases in between. Germline loops: CDR1 SGHRS, CDR2 YFSETQ. This CDR3 is built from 13 residues. The CDR3 loop reads CASSLDSYTEAFF. Written as DNA, the CDR3 is TGCGCCAGCAGCTTGGACAGTTACACTGAAGCTTTCTTT. The full variable domain, rest sourced from reference TRBV5-1 and TRBJ1-1, is KAGVTQTPRYLIKTRGQQVTLSCSPISGHRSVSWYQQTPGQGLQFLFEYFSETQRNKGNFPGRFSGRQFSNSRSEMNVSTLELGDSALYLCASSLDSYTEAFFGQGTRLTVV.

The chain uses TRBV6-1 and TRBJ1-2; D might be TRBD1 (5 bases). The CDR3 totals 16 residues. With 1 base removed from V and 4 bases from J, the gap between germline ends came to 16 bases. In germline, CDR1 is MNHNS, CDR2 SASEGT. The chain's CDR3 is CASSEGGEEALYGYTF. The CDR3 DNA sequence: TGTGCCAGCAGTGAAGGGGGGGAAGAGGCTCTCTATGGCTACACCTTC.

The chain employs TRBV7-6 and TRBJ2-3; possibly TRBD1 or TRBD2 for D (5 bases each). The germline V and J ends were trimmed by 6 bases and 2 bases, with 21 bases remaining between them. CDR3 length: 17 amino acids. The germline gives CDR1 SGHVS, CDR2 FNYEAQ. The CDR3 reads CASSIGGRTGHTDTQYF. The CDR3 region has the DNA TGTGCCAGCAGTATAGGAGGACGTACAGGACACACAGATACGCAGTATTTT. Combining the CDR3 with reference TRBV7-6 and TRBJ2-3 gives the whole variable domain GAGVSQSPRYKVTKRGQDVALRCDPISGHVSLYWYRQALGQGPEFLTYFNYEAQQDKSGLPNDRFSAERPEGSISTLTIQRTEQRDSAMYRCASSIGGRTGHTDTQYFGPGTRLTVL.